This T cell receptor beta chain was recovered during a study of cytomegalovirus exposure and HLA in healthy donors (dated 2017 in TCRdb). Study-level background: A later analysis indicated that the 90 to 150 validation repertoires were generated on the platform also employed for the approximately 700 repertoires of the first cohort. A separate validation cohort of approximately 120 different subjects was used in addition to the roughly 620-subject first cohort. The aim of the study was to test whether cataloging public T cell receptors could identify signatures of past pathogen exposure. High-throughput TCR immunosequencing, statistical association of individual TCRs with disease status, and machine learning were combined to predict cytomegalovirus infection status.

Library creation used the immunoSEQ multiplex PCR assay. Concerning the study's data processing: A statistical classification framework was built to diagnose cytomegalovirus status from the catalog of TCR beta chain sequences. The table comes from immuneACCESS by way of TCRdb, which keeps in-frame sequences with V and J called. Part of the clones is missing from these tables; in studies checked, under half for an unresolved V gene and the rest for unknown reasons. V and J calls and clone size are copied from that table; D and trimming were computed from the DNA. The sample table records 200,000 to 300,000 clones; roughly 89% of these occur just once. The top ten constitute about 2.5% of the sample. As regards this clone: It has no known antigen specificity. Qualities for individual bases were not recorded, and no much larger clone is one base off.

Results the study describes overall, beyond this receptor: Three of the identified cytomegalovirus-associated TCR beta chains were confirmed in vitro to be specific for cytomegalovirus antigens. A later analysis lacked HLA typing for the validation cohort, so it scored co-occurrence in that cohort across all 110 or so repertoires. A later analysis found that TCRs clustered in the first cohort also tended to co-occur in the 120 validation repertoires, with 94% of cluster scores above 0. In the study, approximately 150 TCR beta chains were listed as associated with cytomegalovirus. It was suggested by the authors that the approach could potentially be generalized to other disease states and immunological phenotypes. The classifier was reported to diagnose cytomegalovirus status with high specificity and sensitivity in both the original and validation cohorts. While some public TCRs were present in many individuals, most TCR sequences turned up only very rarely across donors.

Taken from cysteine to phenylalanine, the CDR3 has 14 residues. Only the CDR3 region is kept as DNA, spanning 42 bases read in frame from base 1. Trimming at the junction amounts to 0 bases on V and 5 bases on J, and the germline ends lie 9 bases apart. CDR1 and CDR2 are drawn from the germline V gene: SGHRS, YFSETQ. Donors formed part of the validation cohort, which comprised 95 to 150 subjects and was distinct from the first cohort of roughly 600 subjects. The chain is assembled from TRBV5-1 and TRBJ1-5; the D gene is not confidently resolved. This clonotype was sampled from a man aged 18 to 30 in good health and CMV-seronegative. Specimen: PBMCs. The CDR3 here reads CASSLAGGDQPQHF. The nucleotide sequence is TGCGCCAGCAGCTTGGCCGGAGGTGATCAGCCCCAGCATTTT.